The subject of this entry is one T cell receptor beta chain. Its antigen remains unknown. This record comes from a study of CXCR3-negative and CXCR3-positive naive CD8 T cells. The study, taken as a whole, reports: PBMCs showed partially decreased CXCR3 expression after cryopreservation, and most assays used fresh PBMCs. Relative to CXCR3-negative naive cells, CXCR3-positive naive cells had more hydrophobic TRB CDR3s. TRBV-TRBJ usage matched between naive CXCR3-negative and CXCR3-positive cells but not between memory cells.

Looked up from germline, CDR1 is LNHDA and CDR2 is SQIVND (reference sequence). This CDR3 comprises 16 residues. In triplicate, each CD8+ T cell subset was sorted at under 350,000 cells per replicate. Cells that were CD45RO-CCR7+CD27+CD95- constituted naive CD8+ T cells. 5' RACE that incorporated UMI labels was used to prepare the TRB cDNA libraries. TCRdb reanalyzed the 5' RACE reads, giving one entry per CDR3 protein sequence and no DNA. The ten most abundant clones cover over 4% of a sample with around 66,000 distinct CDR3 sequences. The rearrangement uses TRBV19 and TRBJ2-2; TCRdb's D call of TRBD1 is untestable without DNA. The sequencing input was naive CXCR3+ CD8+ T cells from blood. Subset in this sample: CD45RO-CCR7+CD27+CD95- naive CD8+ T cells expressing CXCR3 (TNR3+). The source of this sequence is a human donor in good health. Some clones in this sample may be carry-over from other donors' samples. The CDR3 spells CASSILTGSNTGELFF. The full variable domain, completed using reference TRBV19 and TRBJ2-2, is DGGITQSPKYLFRKEGQNVTLSCEQNLNHDAMYWYRQDPGQGLRLIYYSQIVNDFQKGDIAEGYSVSREKKESFPLTVTSAQKNPTAFYLCASSILTGSNTGELFFGEGSRLTVL.